The source of this T cell receptor (beta chain) is a study of control samples from healthy donors and cancer patients. Method: immunoSEQ multiplex PCR; TCRdb's copy keeps in-frame clones and lacks some. The sample has roughly 190,000 clones, 90% to 95% seen once. The CDR3 is 13 amino acids. The ends were cut back, 4 bases at V and 4 bases at J, with 7 bases in the middle. Looked up from germline, CDR1 is LNHDA and CDR2 is SQIVND (reference sequence). The chain recombines TRBV19 with TRBJ2-2; perhaps TRBD1 as D (6 bases). The sequenced sample consisted of blood. This clonotype was obtained from a woman aged 25-40 years in good health. The CDR3 coding sequence is TGTGCCAGTAGTAGACAGGTCACCGGGGAGCTGTTTTTT. Protein sequence: CASSRQVTGELFF.